These 21 T cell receptor beta chains originate from one sample sequenced in a study of Ad26.COV2.S vaccination and SARS-CoV-2 variants. Treatment defined: 19 received Ad26.COV2.S at low or high dose, single or two shots; about five received placebo; per-sample allocation not given. Collection of the samples took place on day 63 after the first injection of vaccine or placebo. TCRdb's copy holds only in-frame clones and misses some; the assay was immunoSEQ multiplex PCR. The table lists 350,000 to 450,000 clones, under 90% of them singletons. The sample in question was peripheral blood, obtained in a trial of Ad26.COV2.S vaccine versus placebo. The receptors shown here come from a person between 18 and 65 years old who received the Ad26.COV2.S COVID-19 vaccine or a placebo.

The chain employs TRBV21-1 and TRBJ1-1. TRBV21-1 is assigned pseudogene status. The CDR3 totals 17 residues. In DNA form, the CDR3 reads TGTGCCAGCAGCAAGGCTCCCGGGGTCGACATGAACACTGAAGCTTTCTTT. Protein: CASSKAPGVDMNTEAFF.

This clone was recorded only once. V gene TRBV24-1 combines with J gene TRBJ2-7, with TRBD1 matching 12 bases. V gave up 3 bases and J gave up 8 bases; unmatched junction bases: 1. This CDR3 contains 13 residues. In germline, CDR1 is KGHDR, CDR2 SFDVKD. The CDR3 loop reads CATSDGTGGKQYF. In DNA, the CDR3 is TGTGCCACCAGTGATGGGACAGGGGGCAAGCAGTACTTC.

The J gene is TRBJ2-7, the V gene TRBV27; the D gene is possibly TRBD1 (6 bases). Trimming left V 5 bases short and J 7 bases short, with 18 bases between. The length of the CDR3 is 14 residues. Germline values: CDR1 MNHEY, CDR2 SMNVEV (reference sequence). Written as DNA, the CDR3 is TGTGCCAGCAGTCAACAGGGATATACGTGGGAGCAGTACTTC. Its protein is CASSQQGYTWEQYF.

The sample holds a few counts of this clone. V is TRBV7-2 and J is TRBJ2-7; 7 positions match TRBD2. Germline CDR1 reads SGHTA; CDR2 reads FQGNSA. There are 11 residues in the CDR3. V lost 3 bases to trimming and J lost 11 bases; unmatched junction nucleotides: 4. CDR3 residues: CASSFGGVEYF. CDR3 bases: TGTGCCAGCAGCTTTGGGGGGGTGGAGTACTTC. Full variable domain (remainder filled in from reference TRBV7-2 and TRBJ2-7): GAGVSQSPSNKVTEKGKDVELRCDPISGHTALYWYRQSLGQGLEFLIYFQGNSAPDKSGLPSDRFSAERTGGSVSTLTIQRTQQEDSAVYLCASSFGGVEYFGPGTRLTVT.

This clone was observed once. Additional DNA sequences in this sample encode the identical CDR3. This chain uses TRBV30 with TRBJ1-1; D is ambiguous. The V and J ends lost 3 bases and 1 base respectively, with 9 bases between them. The CDR3 runs to 13 residues. Germline CDR1 and CDR2: GTSNPN and SVGIG (reference sequence). The CDR3 nucleotides are TGTGCCTGGAGCAAGGGAGGGAACACTGAAGCTTTCTTT. Amino acids: CAWSKGGNTEAFF.

This clone was seen just once. This rearrangement joins TRBV5-6 to TRBJ2-2, with D perhaps matching TRBD2 (5 bases). In germline, CDR1 is SGHDT, CDR2 YYEEEE. V dropped 1 base and J dropped 1 base, with 11 bases sitting between them. This CDR3 region has 16 residues. The CDR3 DNA reads as TGTGCCAGCAGCTTGTTCGGGGTAGAGAACACCGGGGAGCTGTTTTTT. Protein sequence: CASSLFGVENTGELFF.

The chain links TRBV29-1 to TRBJ1-5; D may be TRBD1 (6 bases). Trimming shortened V by 4 bases and J by 3 bases, and 10 bases separated the two germline ends. The germline V gene encodes CDR1 SQVTM and CDR2 ANQGSEA. The CDR3 loop spans 13 amino acids. CDR3 coding DNA: TGCAGCGTTGGGGGGGGCCCCAATCAGCCCCAGCATTTT. This codes for CSVGGGPNQPQHF.

J is TRBJ2-7 and V is TRBV5-8; tentatively, D is TRBD1 (6 bases). From germline, CDR1 is SGHTS and CDR2 YDEGEE. This CDR3 region has 15 residues. Trimming stripped 7 bases from V and 2 bases from J, with 19 bases between. CDR3 loop: CASGRRDIDPYEQYF. DNA of the CDR3: TGTGCCAGCGGTAGACGGGACATAGACCCCTACGAGCAGTACTTC.

J is TRBJ1-2 and V is TRBV4-2, with D uncertain. V lost 1 base and J lost 2, with 11 bases in between. CDR1 and CDR2 (germline): LGHNA, YNFKEQ. This CDR3 contains 15 residues. CDR3 in DNA: TGTGCCAGCAGCCAAGCCAGCCAAACCAACTATGGCTACACCTTC. Its translation: CASSQASQTNYGYTF.

The chain employs TRBV4-1 and TRBJ1-1; 8 bases are a match to TRBD1. The trim removed 0 bases at V and 10 bases at J, leaving 13 bases unmatched. Germline V gene lookup returns CDR1 MGHRA and CDR2 YSYEKL. There are 16 residues in the CDR3. The CDR3 nucleotides are TGCGCCAGCAGCCAAGAGTCCGATATTCAGGGGGCTGGAGCTTTCTTT. Translation: CASSQESDIQGAGAFF.

This chain links TRBV3-1 (or the pseudogene TRBV3-2) with TRBJ1-1, with D tentatively TRBD1 (6 bases). The CDR3 contains 15 residues. Germline V lookup: CDR1 LGHDT, CDR2 YNNKEL (reference sequence). Between the trimmed V and J ends, which lost 1 base and 4 bases, there was a span of 13 bases. The CDR3 DNA is TGTGCCAGCAGCCAAGGAACGGGGGCGGGCACTGAAGCTTTCTTT. Protein sequence: CASSQGTGAGTEAFF.

The V and J genes are TRBV4-1 and TRBJ2-1; TRBD1 or TRBD2 may be the D gene (5 bases each). V was pared by 4 bases and J by 5 bases, with 15 bases between. There are 15 residues in the CDR3. Germline-derived CDR1 and CDR2 are MGHRA and YSYEKL. CDR3 protein: CASSRAGTGHNEQFF. CDR3 sequence (DNA): TGCGCCAGCAGCCGTGCCGGGACGGGCCACAATGAGCAGTTCTTC.

V is TRBV9 and J is TRBJ2-1; D might be TRBD2 (6 bases). Germline-derived CDR1 and CDR2 are SGDLS and YYNGEE. The CDR3 spans 15 residues. The germline V and J ends were trimmed by 3 bases and 3 bases, with 13 bases remaining between them. The CDR3 DNA sequence: TGTGCCAGCAGCGCCGCCTCGACTAGCTACAATGAGCAGTTCTTC. It encodes CASSAASTSYNEQFF. Combining the CDR3 with reference TRBV9 and TRBJ2-1 gives the whole variable domain DSGVTQTPKHLITATGQRVTLRCSPRSGDLSVYWYQQSLDQGLQFLIQYYNGEERAKGNILERFSAQQFPDLHSELNLSSLELGDSALYFCASSAASTSYNEQFFGPGTRLTVL.

V and J are TRBV2 and TRBJ2-1; D not resolved. This CDR3 is built from 13 residues. Trimming removed 2 bases from V and 10 bases from J, with 12 bases in between. CDR1 SNHLY and CDR2 FYNNEI come from the germline V gene. The CDR3 sequence is CASSEQRRREQFF. DNA of the CDR3: TGTGCCAGCAGTGAACAGAGGAGACGAGAGCAGTTCTTC.

The V and J genes are TRBV7-3 and TRBJ2-1; a weak D match, TRBD2 (5 bases). CDR3 size: 13 residues. Germline loops: CDR1 SGHTA, CDR2 FQGTGA. V was clipped by 1 base and J by 8 bases, with 9 bases between them. CDR3 in amino acids: CASSLSGSHEQFF. CDR3 DNA sequence: TGTGCCAGCAGCTTAAGCGGGTCCCATGAGCAGTTCTTC.

The chain carries TRBV5-1 and TRBJ1-5; perhaps TRBD1 as D (5 bases). The CDR3 extends over 15 amino acids. Germline assignment: CDR1 SGHRS and CDR2 YFSETQ. Trimming removed 1 base from V and 7 bases from J, with 15 bases in between. The CDR3 DNA reads TGCGCCAGCAGCTTGACAGGAGGATCGGAGCAGCCCCAGCATTTT. This translates into CASSLTGGSEQPQHF.

The genes are TRBV2 and TRBJ2-6; either TRBD1 or TRBD2 may fit D (5 bases each). The CDR3 consists of 16 residues. CDR1 SNHLY and CDR2 FYNNEI come from the germline V gene. Trimming stripped 6 bases from V and 3 bases from J, with 15 bases between. CDR3 sequence: CASSHRGPGGANVLTF. The CDR3 bases are TGTGCCAGCAGCCACCGGGGCCCAGGTGGGGCCAACGTCCTGACTTTC.

The chain joins TRBV10-3 to TRBJ2-1; tentatively, D is TRBD2 (6 bases). Germline V lookup: CDR1 ENHRY, CDR2 SYGVKD. The V and J ends lost 4 bases and 0 bases respectively, with 10 bases between them. The CDR3 length is 15 residues. The CDR3: CAISGSGHSYNEQFF. CDR3 DNA sequence: TGTGCCATCAGTGGTAGCGGACACTCCTACAATGAGCAGTTCTTC.

This chain joins TRBV5-5 and TRBJ1-2; no clear D gene. This CDR3 is built from 17 residues. Per germline, CDR1 SGHKS and CDR2 YYEKEE (reference sequence). V gave up 2 bases and J gave up 5 bases, with 22 bases separating them. The CDR3 is CASSLLPRGRSLYGYTF. The CDR3 nucleotides read TGTGCCAGCAGCTTACTACCTCGAGGTAGATCCTTATATGGCTACACCTTC.

The genes are TRBV10-3 and TRBJ2-3, with D unresolved. The CDR3 loop spans 14 amino acids. Trimming stripped 2 bases from V and 2 bases from J, with 8 bases between. The germline V gene has CDR1 ENHRY and CDR2 SYGVKD. CDR3 loop: CAISEMAATDTQYF. CDR3 DNA: TGTGCCATCAGTGAGATGGCAGCCACAGATACGCAGTATTTT.

The genes are TRBV2 and TRBJ2-5; tentatively, D is TRBD2 (8 bases). Trimming took 6 bases from V and 6 from J, leaving 26 bases between them. The CDR3 loop spans 17 amino acids. Germline values: CDR1 SNHLY, CDR2 FYNNEI. CDR3 nucleotide sequence: TGTGCCAGCAGGGGACTAGGCCTCGACAGGGATGGAAAGACCCAGTACTTC. Translating it yields CASRGLGLDRDGKTQYF.